These T cell receptor beta chains were read from a single sample in a study of control samples from healthy donors and cancer patients. Assay: immunoSEQ multiplex PCR; the TCRdb copy retains only in-frame clones and omits some. Seen here are around 20,000 clones, roughly 80% observed once, and the top ten hold around 30%. Sequences were obtained from PBMCs. These receptors all come from an older man with head and neck cancer. Both conserved end residues are part of each CDR3. Each record gives: clone size, V gene, J gene, D gene, CDR3 protein, CDR3 DNA. A D gene is named only where the DNA matches it firmly. Expanded clones are given a class, and other clones once, few, many or no size at all.

-	TRBV7-2	TRBJ1-5	-	CASSLIQGIQPQHF	TGTGCCAGCAGCTTAATACAGGGCATTCAGCCCCAGCATTTT
once	TRBV7-2	TRBJ2-1	TRBD2	CASSLGGFSYNEQFF	TGTGCCAGCAGCCTCGGGGGGTTTTCCTACAATGAGCAGTTCTTC
-	TRBV30	TRBJ1-6	-	CAWSVRGTYNSPLHF	TGTGCCTGGAGTGTCAGGGGAACCTATAATTCACCCCTCCACTTT
-	TRBV6-5	TRBJ1-4	TRBD1	CASRYTGTGVEKLFF	TGTGCCAGCAGGTACACCGGGACAGGGGTGGAAAAACTGTTTTTT
-	TRBV12-3/TRBV12-4	TRBJ2-7	-	CASSLESGNEQYF	TGTGCCAGCAGTTTAGAATCCGGGAACGAGCAGTACTTC
-	TRBV4-3	TRBJ2-7	-	CASSQDVRVTSEQYF	TGCGCCAGCAGCCAAGATGTTCGGGTCACCTCCGAGCAGTACTTC
few	TRBV11-2	TRBJ2-7	TRBD1	CASSLPDRHSYEQYF	TGTGCCAGCAGCTTACCGGACAGGCACTCCTACGAGCAGTACTTC
-	TRBV12-3/TRBV12-4	TRBJ2-1	-	CASSLGSYNEQFF	TGTGCCAGCAGTTTGGGATCCTACAATGAGCAGTTCTTC
-	TRBV2	TRBJ1-5	TRBD1	CASSDFGQGFNQPQHF	TGTGCCAGCAGTGATTTTGGACAGGGCTTCAATCAGCCCCAGCATTTT
-	TRBV7-2	TRBJ2-1	TRBD1	CASSQWGQNNEQFF	TGTGCCAGCAGCCAATGGGGACAGAACAATGAGCAGTTCTTC
-	TRBV7-7	TRBJ2-5	-	CASSLSNEETQYF	TGTGCCAGCAGCTTATCCAATGAGGAGACCCAGTACTTC
once	TRBV7-3	TRBJ2-1	-	CASSPSLGSKVF	TGTGCCAGCAGCCCGAGCCTAGGTAGTAAAGTCTTC
-	TRBV2	TRBJ1-1	-	CASSGTDWSPEAFF	TGTGCCAGCAGTGGGACTGACTGGAGCCCTGAAGCTTTCTTT
-	TRBV11-2	TRBJ1-2	-	CASSFRAGYGYTF	TGTGCCAGCAGTTTTCGGGCGGGATATGGCTACACCTTC
-	TRBV28	TRBJ1-4	-	CASSSGSRSEKLFF	TGTGCCAGCAGTTCGGGCAGCCGGAGTGAAAAACTGTTTTTT
-	TRBV9	TRBJ2-5	TRBD2	CASSVEPTSGNQETQYF	TGTGCCAGCAGCGTAGAGCCGACTAGCGGGAATCAAGAGACCCAGTACTTC
-	TRBV30	TRBJ1-2	-	CAWSTPGLLYGYTF	TGTGCCTGGAGTACCCCCGGGCTCCTCTATGGCTACACCTTC
-	TRBV6-6	TRBJ1-1	-	CASSTPGIGTEAFF	TGTGCCAGCAGCACACCAGGGATCGGCACTGAAGCTTTCTTT
-	TRBV6-1	TRBJ2-7	TRBD2	CASSEWYASGGHNYEQYF	TGTGCCAGCAGTGAATGGTATGCTAGCGGGGGACACAACTACGAGCAGTACTTC
-	TRBV7-2	TRBJ1-5	TRBD1	CASSLRQGLMPQHF	TGTGCCAGCAGCCTACGACAGGGTCTGATGCCCCAGCATTTT
-	TRBV19	TRBJ2-7	TRBD2	CASSRLAGQVYEQYF	TGTGCCAGTAGTAGACTAGCGGGACAGGTCTACGAGCAGTACTTC
-	TRBV19	TRBJ1-5	-	CASSIDLKTRAQHF	TGTGCCAGTAGTATAGATCTCAAGACTAGGGCCCAGCATTTT
-	TRBV2	TRBJ2-7	TRBD2	CASRELADTQYF	TGTGCCAGCAGGGAACTAGCGGATACTCAGTACTTC
-	TRBV27	TRBJ2-3	TRBD2	CASSLWGLADDTQYF	TGTGCCAGCAGTTTATGGGGACTAGCTGATGATACGCAGTATTTT
-	TRBV10-1	TRBJ2-7	TRBD1	CASSDPGTGRYEQYF	TGCGCCAGCAGTGATCCCGGGACAGGGAGGTACGAGCAGTACTTC
-	TRBV12-3/TRBV12-4	TRBJ1-5	-	CASAVGGTQPQHF	TGTGCCAGTGCGGTGGGGGGAACTCAGCCCCAGCATTTT
-	TRBV7-3	TRBJ2-3	TRBD2	CASSPSTSGGDTQYF	TGTGCCAGCAGCCCTTCGACTAGCGGGGGGGATACGCAGTATTTT
-	TRBV7-8	TRBJ1-1	TRBD1	CASSWTGTTEAFF	TGTGCCAGCAGCTGGACAGGGACCACTGAAGCTTTCTTT
medium-sized	TRBV10-1	TRBJ1-5	-	CASSESGLSNQPQHF	TGCGCCAGCAGTGAGTCAGGACTTAGCAATCAGCCCCAGCATTTT
-	TRBV6-5	TRBJ1-6	-	CASSYSRELPLHF	TGTGCCAGCAGTTACTCCCGGGAATTACCCCTCCACTTT
-	TRBV5-1	TRBJ2-3	TRBD1	CASSSRTGDTQYF	TGCGCCAGCAGCTCCCGGACAGGTGATACGCAGTATTTT
-	TRBV3-1/TRBV3-2	TRBJ2-1	-	CASSQDPLPYNEQFF	TGTGCCAGCAGCCAAGATCCACTTCCGTACAATGAGCAGTTCTTC
-	TRBV2	TRBJ2-3	TRBD2	CASIRLAGGGTDTQYF	TGTGCCAGCATCCGACTAGCGGGGGGCGGGACAGATACGCAGTATTTT
-	TRBV6-5	TRBJ1-3	-	CASSYGGVSGNTIYF	TGTGCCAGCAGTTACGGGGGGGTATCTGGAAACACCATATATTTT
-	TRBV5-5	TRBJ2-1	TRBD2	CASSLGLAGDRVQFF	TGTGCCAGCAGCTTGGGACTAGCGGGCGATAGGGTGCAGTTCTTC
few	TRBV25-1	TRBJ2-5	TRBD1	CASRRLGQGVKETQYF	TGTGCCAGCAGGCGTCTGGGACAGGGGGTAAAAGAGACCCAGTACTTC
-	TRBV9	TRBJ2-4	TRBD1	CASSVGTGWNIQYF	TGTGCCAGCAGCGTTGGGACAGGGTGGAACATTCAGTACTTC
-	TRBV14	TRBJ2-7	-	CASSLPGGGYEQYF	TGTGCCAGCAGCCTACCAGGGGGAGGCTACGAGCAGTACTTC
-	TRBV20-1	TRBJ2-7	TRBD2	CSAIEREFHEQYF	TGCAGTGCTATTGAGCGGGAGTTCCACGAGCAGTACTTC
once	TRBV5-1	TRBJ2-2	TRBD1	CASSLLGQGNTGELFF	TGCGCCAGCAGCTTGCTGGGACAGGGAAACACCGGGGAGCTGTTTTTT
few	TRBV4-1	TRBJ2-1	TRBD2	CASSHFSGGAYNEQFF	TGCGCCAGCAGCCATTTTAGCGGGGGGGCCTACAATGAGCAGTTCTTC
-	TRBV24-1	TRBJ2-1	TRBD2	CATSDKGTSGRRDEQFF	TGTGCCACCAGTGATAAGGGGACTAGCGGGAGACGCGATGAGCAGTTCTTC
-	TRBV7-9	TRBJ2-6	-	CASSSTRDQSSGANVLTF	TGTGCCAGCAGCTCAACCAGGGACCAAAGCTCTGGGGCCAACGTCCTGACTTTC
-	TRBV24-1	TRBJ2-3	TRBD1	CATSDWTGTSTDTQYF	TGTGCCACCAGTGACTGGACAGGAACTAGCACAGATACGCAGTATTTT
-	TRBV7-2	TRBJ2-2	TRBD1	CASSLARPGGRLFF	TGTGCCAGCAGCTTAGCGCGCCCAGGGGGTCGGCTGTTTTTT
-	TRBV12-5	TRBJ2-7	TRBD2	CASGLLGGEYPEQYF	TGTGCTAGTGGTTTGTTGGGGGGGGAGTATCCCGAGCAGTACTTC
-	TRBV7-9	TRBJ1-2	TRBD1	CASSWTGGPYGYTF	TGTGCCAGCAGCTGGACAGGGGGGCCCTATGGCTACACCTTC
-	TRBV7-9	TRBJ2-2	-	CASSNFAGELFF	TGTGCCAGCAGCAATTTTGCCGGGGAGCTGTTTTTT
-	TRBV4-3	TRBJ2-3	TRBD2	CASSQDTGGADIDTQYF	TGCGCCAGCAGCCAAGATACGGGAGGGGCAGACATAGATACGCAGTATTTT
few	TRBV10-1	TRBJ2-1	TRBD2	CASSDGGLAGEPPLDEQFF	TGCGCCAGCAGTGATGGGGGACTAGCGGGAGAGCCACCCCTAGATGAGCAGTTCTTC
-	TRBV19	TRBJ2-5	-	CASSNQGSKETQYF	TGTGCCAGTTCCAACCAGGGGAGTAAAGAGACCCAGTACTTC
-	TRBV4-3	TRBJ1-2	-	CASSQDEGTNYGYTF	TGCGCCAGCAGCCAAGATGAGGGAACTAACTATGGCTACACCTTC
-	TRBV5-8	TRBJ2-7	-	CASSFYGQYF	TGTGCCAGCAGCTTCTACGGGCAGTACTTC
-	TRBV3-1/TRBV3-2	TRBJ1-2	TRBD1	CASSQVGTGARGYGYTF	TGTGCCAGCAGCCAAGTCGGGACAGGGGCGAGGGGTTATGGCTACACCTTC
-	TRBV12-5	TRBJ2-7	TRBD1	CASGLATGTGNYEQYF	TGTGCTAGTGGTTTGGCAACCGGGACAGGGAATTACGAGCAGTACTTC
-	TRBV7-8	TRBJ1-3	-	CASSLGVGESPGNTIYF	TGTGCCAGCAGCTTAGGCGTAGGGGAGTCTCCTGGAAACACCATATATTTT
-	TRBV5-4	TRBJ2-6	-	CASSQSSVWANVLTF	TGTGCCAGCAGCCAAAGTTCAGTCTGGGCCAACGTCCTGACTTTC